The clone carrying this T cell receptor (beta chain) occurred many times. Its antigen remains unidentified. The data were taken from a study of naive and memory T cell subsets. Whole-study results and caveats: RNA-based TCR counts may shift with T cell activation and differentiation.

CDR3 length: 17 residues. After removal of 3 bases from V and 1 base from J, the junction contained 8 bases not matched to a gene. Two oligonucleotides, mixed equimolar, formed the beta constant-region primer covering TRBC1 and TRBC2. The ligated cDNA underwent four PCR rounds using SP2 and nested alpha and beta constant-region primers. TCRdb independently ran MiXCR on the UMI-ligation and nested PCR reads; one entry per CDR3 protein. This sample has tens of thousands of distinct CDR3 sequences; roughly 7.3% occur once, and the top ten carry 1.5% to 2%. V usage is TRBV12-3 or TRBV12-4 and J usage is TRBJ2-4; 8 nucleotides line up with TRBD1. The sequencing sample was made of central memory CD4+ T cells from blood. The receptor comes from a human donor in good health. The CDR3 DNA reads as TGTGCCAGCAGTTTCGGACAGGGCGCGGCGGCCAAAAACATTCAGTACTTC. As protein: CASSFGQGAAAKNIQYF.